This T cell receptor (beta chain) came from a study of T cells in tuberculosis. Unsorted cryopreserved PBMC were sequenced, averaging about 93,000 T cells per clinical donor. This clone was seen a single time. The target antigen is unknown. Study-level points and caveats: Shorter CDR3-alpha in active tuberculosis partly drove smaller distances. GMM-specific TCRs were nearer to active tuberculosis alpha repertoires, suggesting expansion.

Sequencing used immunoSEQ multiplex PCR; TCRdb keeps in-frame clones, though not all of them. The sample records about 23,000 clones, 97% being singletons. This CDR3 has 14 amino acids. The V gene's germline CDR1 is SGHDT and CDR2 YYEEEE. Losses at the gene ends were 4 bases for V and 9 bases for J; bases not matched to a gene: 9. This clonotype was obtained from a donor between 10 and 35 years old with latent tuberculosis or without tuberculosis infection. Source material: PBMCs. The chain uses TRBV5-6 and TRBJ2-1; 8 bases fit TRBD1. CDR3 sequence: CASSPGTGFVEQFF. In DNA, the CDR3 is TGTGCCAGCAGCCCAGGGACAGGTTTTGTTGAGCAGTTCTTC.